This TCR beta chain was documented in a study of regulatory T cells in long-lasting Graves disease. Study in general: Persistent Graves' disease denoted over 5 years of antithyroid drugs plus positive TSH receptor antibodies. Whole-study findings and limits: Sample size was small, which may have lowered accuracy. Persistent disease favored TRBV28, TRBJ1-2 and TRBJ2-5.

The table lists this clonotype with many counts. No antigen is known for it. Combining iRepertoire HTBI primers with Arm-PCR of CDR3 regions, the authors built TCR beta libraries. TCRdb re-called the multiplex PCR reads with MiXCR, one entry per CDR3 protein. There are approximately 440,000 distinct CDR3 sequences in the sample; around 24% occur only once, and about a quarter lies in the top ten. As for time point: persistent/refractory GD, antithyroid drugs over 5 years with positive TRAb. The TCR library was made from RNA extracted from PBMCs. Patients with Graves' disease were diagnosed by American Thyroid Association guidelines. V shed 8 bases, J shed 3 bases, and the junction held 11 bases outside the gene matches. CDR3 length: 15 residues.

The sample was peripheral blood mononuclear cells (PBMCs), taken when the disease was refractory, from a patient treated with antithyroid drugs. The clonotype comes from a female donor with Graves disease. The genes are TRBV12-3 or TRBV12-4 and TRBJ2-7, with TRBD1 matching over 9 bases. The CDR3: CASQVGTGIHYEQYF. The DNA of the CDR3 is TGTGCCAGCCAGGTTGGGACAGGGATTCACTACGAGCAGTACTTC.